This T cell receptor (beta chain) came from a study of blood T cell repertoires in COVID-19. Background on the study: COVID-19 samples, acute and convalescent, were from the United States, Italy and Spain. PBMCs, B-cell-depleted T cells, or T cells provided the cDNA or gDNA that made up the material.

CDR1 is LGHDT, CDR2 YNNKEL, per germline (reference sequence). This CDR3 has 17 residues. V was trimmed by 1 base and J by 0 bases, leaving 13 bases between them. Per the original methods: Amplification of reference gene primers provided the estimated nucleated cell counts. This table comes from immunoSEQ multiplex PCR, and its TCRdb copy is limited to in-frame clones, with some not included. The V and J calls and clone size were taken over from that table, and D and trimming were inferred from the DNA. The sample has roughly 190,000 clones, approximately 80% seen once. This chain connects TRBV3-1 (or the pseudogene TRBV3-2) to TRBJ1-5; the D gene is possibly TRBD1 (5 bases). Specimen: peripheral blood. The clonotype was recovered from a woman aged 50 to 60 with acute or convalescent COVID-19. The CDR3 DNA reads as TGTGCCAGCAGCCAAGTAACAGGATCCCATAGCAATCAGCCCCAGCATTTT. Translated: CASSQVTGSHSNQPQHF.